This T cell receptor (beta chain) was found in a study of cytomegalovirus exposure and HLA in healthy donors. Study-wide results and limits: The HLA-A and HLA-B alleles of most subjects were reportedly predicted accurately from TCR beta sequences.

Vbeta (60) and Jbeta (13) primers were used in the PCR. TCRdb keeps only in-frame clones here, not all; method: immunoSEQ multiplex PCR. The sample comprises more than 85,000 clones, 65% to 80% of which are singletons, and 4% rests with the top ten. A few counts support this clone. Its antigen is currently unknown. Trimming shortened V by 4 bases and J by 3 bases, and 12 bases separated the two germline ends. Germline CDR1 reads LNHDA; CDR2 reads SQIVND (reference sequence). The CDR3 runs to 15 residues. The receptor's source is a woman aged 45-60 years in good health and CMV-seropositive. The rearrangement uses TRBV19 and TRBJ1-4, with D possibly being TRBD1 (6 bases). Sequenced sample: PBMCs. The CDR3 coding sequence is TGTGCCAGTAGTAGACTACAGGGAGCTAATGAAAAACTGTTTTTT. Translated: CASSRLQGANEKLFF.